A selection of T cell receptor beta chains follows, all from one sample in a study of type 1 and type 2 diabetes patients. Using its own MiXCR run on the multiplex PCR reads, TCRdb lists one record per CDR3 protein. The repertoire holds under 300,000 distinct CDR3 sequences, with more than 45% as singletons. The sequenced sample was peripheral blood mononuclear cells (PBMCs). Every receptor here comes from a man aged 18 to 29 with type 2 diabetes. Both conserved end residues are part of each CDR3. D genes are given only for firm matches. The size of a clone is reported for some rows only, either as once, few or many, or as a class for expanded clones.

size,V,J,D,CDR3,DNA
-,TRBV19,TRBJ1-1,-,CASSPSWGAEAFF,TGTGCCAGTAGTCCTTCCTGGGGGGCTGAAGCTTTCTTT
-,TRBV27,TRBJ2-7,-,CASKSTKAAYEQYF,TGTGCCAGCAAGTCTACTAAGGCCGCCTACGAGCAGTACTTC
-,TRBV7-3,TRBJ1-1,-,CASSVGTGTEAFF,TGTGCCAGCAGTGTAGGGACGGGCACTGAAGCTTTCTTT
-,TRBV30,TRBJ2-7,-,CAWSVYHTREYYEQYF,TGTGCCTGGAGTGTATACCACACCCGGGAGTACTACGAGCAGTACTTC
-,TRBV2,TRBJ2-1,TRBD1,CASREGGMQFF,TGTGCCAGCAGGGAAGGGGGCATGCAGTTCTTC
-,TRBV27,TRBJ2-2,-,CASSLSLTPTASRTGELFF,TGTGCCAGCAGTTTATCGCTAACCCCTACCGCTTCCCGTACGGGGGAGCTGTTTTTT
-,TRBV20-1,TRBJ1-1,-,CSAREDRLNEAFF,TGCAGTGCTAGAGAAGACAGGCTAAATGAAGCTTTCTTT
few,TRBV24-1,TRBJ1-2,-,CATSDKQAGYYGYTF,TGTGCCACCAGTGATAAACAGGCAGGGTACTATGGCTACACCTTC
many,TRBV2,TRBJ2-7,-,CASSEVDESEQYF,TGTGCCAGCAGTGAAGTGGACGAATCCGAGCAGTACTTC
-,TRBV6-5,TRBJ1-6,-,CASSYAAGLNSPLHF,TGTGCCAGCAGTTACGCCGCAGGGTTGAATTCACCCCTCCACTTT
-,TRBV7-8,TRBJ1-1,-,CASSSPRDGKNTEAFF,TGTGCCAGCAGCTCCCCGCGGGACGGGAAGAACACTGAAGCTTTCTTT
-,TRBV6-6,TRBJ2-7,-,CASRYDVWDEQYF,TGTGCCAGCAGGTACGATGTTTGGGACGAGCAGTACTTC
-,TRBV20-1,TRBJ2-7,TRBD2,CSARVTRGGLVAPYEQYF,TGCAGTGCTAGAGTAACCCGCGGGGGATTGGTCGCCCCCTACGAGCAGTACTTC
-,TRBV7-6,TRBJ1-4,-,CASSEGPPEKLFF,TGTGCCAGCAGCGAGGGACCCCCTGAAAAACTGTTTTTT
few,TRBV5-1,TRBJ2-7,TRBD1,CASSLEQGRYEQYF,TGCGCCAGCAGCTTGGAACAGGGGCGGTACGAGCAGTACTTC
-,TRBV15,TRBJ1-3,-,CATSRGSAGAGNTIYF,TGTGCCACCAGCAGGGGATCGGCCGGGGCTGGAAACACCATATATTTT
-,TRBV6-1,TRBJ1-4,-,CASKLTGKNEKLFF,TGTGCCAGCAAATTGACAGGAAAAAATGAAAAACTGTTTTTT
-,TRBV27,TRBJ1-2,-,CASRDRSYYGYTF,TGTGCCAGCAGAGACAGGTCCTACTATGGCTACACCTTC
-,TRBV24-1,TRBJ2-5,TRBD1,CATSDPGTGGLETQYF,TGTGCCACCAGTGACCCCGGGACAGGGGGTCTAGAGACCCAGTACTTC
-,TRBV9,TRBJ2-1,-,CASSAAVRDEQFF,TGTGCCAGCAGCGCAGCAGTAAGGGATGAGCAGTTCTTC
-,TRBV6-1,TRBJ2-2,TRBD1,CASTEFSGQGAGELFF,TGTGCCAGCACCGAATTTTCGGGACAGGGGGCCGGGGAGCTGTTTTTT
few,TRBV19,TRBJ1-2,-,CASTIGGSYGYTF,TGTGCCAGTACTATCGGGGGAAGCTATGGCTACACCTTC
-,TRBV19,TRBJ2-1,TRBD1,CASKGQGAANEQFF,TGTGCCAGTAAAGGTCAGGGGGCGGCGAACGAGCAGTTCTTC